Listed below are T cell receptor beta chains from one sample, sequenced in a study of beta chain features in type 1 diabetes. Only in-frame clones appear in the TCRdb table, and some are missing; sequencing was by immunoSEQ multiplex PCR. The table includes 220,000 or so clones, about 70% detected once. The sample consisted of naive CD4+ T cells from blood. These receptors all come from a man younger than 45 in good health. Each CDR3 is given with its conserved first and last residue. The D gene is left open where the match is weak. Where a row states a size, it is once, few, many or the class of an expanded clone; other rows omit it.

cdr3_length d_call j_call v_call clone_size cdr3_nt cdr3_aa
12 NA TRBJ1-1 TRBV18 few TGTGCCAGCTCACCTAGTACAGGAGAAGCTTTCTTT CASSPSTGEAFF
16 NA TRBJ1-4 TRBV9 NA TGTGCCAGCAGCGTGCCCTCACCAGCAACTAATGAAAAACTGTTTTTT CASSVPSPATNEKLFF
12 NA TRBJ2-7 TRBV30 few TGTGCCTGGTGCGGAGGGGACTACGAGCAGTACTTC CAWCGGDYEQYF
13 TRBD1 TRBJ2-3 TRBV27 few TGTGCCAGGTGGGGACAGCTCACAGATACGCAGTATTTT CARWGQLTDTQYF
17 TRBD1 TRBJ2-3 TRBV11-2 NA TGTGCCAGCAGCTTGCGACAGGGATCCCCTAGCACAGATACGCAGTATTTT CASSLRQGSPSTDTQYF
15 NA TRBJ2-1 TRBV11-2 NA TGTGCCAGCAGCCCAGGGAACGGGAGAAGGATTGAGCAGTTCTTC CASSPGNGRRIEQFF
14 NA TRBJ2-5 TRBV9 NA TGTGCCAGCAGCCCCCGGGGGGCACAAGAGACCCAGTACTTC CASSPRGAQETQYF
15 TRBD2 TRBJ2-1 TRBV9 once TGTGCCAGCAGCGTAGGGTCTAGCGGGGACTATGAGCAGTTCTTC CASSVGSSGDYEQFF
15 TRBD2 TRBJ2-7 TRBV27 few TGTGCCAGCAGTACACTAGCGGGAGCGCACTACGAGCAGTACTTC CASSTLAGAHYEQYF
15 NA TRBJ2-7 TRBV7-7 NA TGTGCCAGCAGCTTAGGGCTAGGGGGCTCCTACGAGCAGTACTTC CASSLGLGGSYEQYF
12 NA TRBJ2-3 TRBV28 once TGTGCCAGCAGTTTGCCCACAGATACGCAGTATTTT CASSLPTDTQYF
12 TRBD2 TRBJ2-3 TRBV25-1 once TGTGCCAGCAGTCGACTAGCAGGTACGCAGTATTTT CASSRLAGTQYF
13 NA TRBJ1-2 TRBV29-1 NA TGCAGCGTTGAAAGGTTAGCTAACTATGGCTACACCTTC CSVERLANYGYTF
15 TRBD2 TRBJ2-1 TRBV11-2 NA TGTGCCAGCAGCTTAAGGCCTAGCGGATACAATGAGCAGTTCTTC CASSLRPSGYNEQFF
14 NA TRBJ2-7 TRBV25-1 NA TGTGCCAGCAGTGACAGGGCAGGAATCTACGAGCAGTACTTC CASSDRAGIYEQYF
16 NA TRBJ2-3 TRBV6-5 NA TGTGCCAGCAGTTACTCCGGACTGACTAGCACAGATACGCAGTATTTT CASSYSGLTSTDTQYF
18 TRBD2 TRBJ2-7 TRBV27 NA TGTGCCAGCAGTTCCCGACTACTAGCGGGAATGAGCTCCTACGAGCAGTACTTC CASSSRLLAGMSSYEQYF
13 TRBD1 TRBJ1-5 TRBV29-1 NA TGCAGCGTTGGAGGGACAGGGAAAGAGCCCCAGCATTTT CSVGGTGKEPQHF
15 NA TRBJ2-7 TRBV7-2 once TGTGCCAGCAGCTTAGGACGGGAGTCCGTCCACGAGCAGTACTTC CASSLGRESVHEQYF
16 TRBD2 TRBJ2-3 TRBV14 NA TGTGCCAGCAGCCCACGGACTAGCGGGAGCCGAGATACGCAGTATTTT CASSPRTSGSRDTQYF
13 TRBD2 TRBJ2-1 TRBV7-2 NA TGTGCCAGCATGCTAGCGGGAGTATATGAGCAGTTCTTC CASMLAGVYEQFF
14 NA TRBJ2-1 TRBV6-1 few TGTGCCAGCAGGGACCAGCCGGGGAGCAATGAGCAGTTCTTC CASRDQPGSNEQFF
16 TRBD2 TRBJ2-1 TRBV14 NA TGTGCCAGCAGCCAAGACACACTTTTCCGGGAGGATGAGCAGTTCTTC CASSQDTLFREDEQFF
16 TRBD2 TRBJ2-3 TRBV7-2 NA TGTGCCAGCAGCTTGACTAGCGGGGGAGACACAGATACGCAGTATTTT CASSLTSGGDTDTQYF
15 TRBD2 TRBJ2-1 TRBV28 NA TGTGCCAGCAGTGACGGCCTAGCGGGGAACAATGAGCAGTTCTTC CASSDGLAGNNEQFF
17 TRBD2 TRBJ2-3 TRBV27 NA TGTGCCAGCAGATCCAGACTAGCGGGGGGGCCACCAGATACGCAGTATTTT CASRSRLAGGPPDTQYF
15 TRBD1 TRBJ1-5 TRBV5-6 NA TGTGCCAGCAGCGCACGACAGGGGGCGAATCAGCCCCAGCATTTT CASSARQGANQPQHF
15 NA TRBJ1-2 TRBV9 NA TGTGCCAGCAGCGTTGTCCCATACGCTAACTATGGCTACACCTTC CASSVVPYANYGYTF
12 NA TRBJ2-7 TRBV30 NA TGTGCCTGGAGTGTACGGGGAAACGAGCAGTACTTC CAWSVRGNEQYF
15 TRBD1 TRBJ2-7 TRBV6-5 NA TGTGCCAGCAGTTACTCGGCAGGGGGTTCTTACGAGCAGTACTTC CASSYSAGGSYEQYF